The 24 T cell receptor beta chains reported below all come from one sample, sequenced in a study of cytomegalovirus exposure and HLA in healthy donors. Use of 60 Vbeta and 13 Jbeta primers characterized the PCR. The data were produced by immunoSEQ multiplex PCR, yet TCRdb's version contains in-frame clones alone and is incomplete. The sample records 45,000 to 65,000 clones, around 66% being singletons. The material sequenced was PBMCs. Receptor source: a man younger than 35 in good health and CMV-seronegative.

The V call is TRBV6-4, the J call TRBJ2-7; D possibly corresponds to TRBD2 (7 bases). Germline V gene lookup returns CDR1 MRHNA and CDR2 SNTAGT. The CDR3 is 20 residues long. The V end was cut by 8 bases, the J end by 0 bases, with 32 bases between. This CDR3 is CASHKGGAKMPLFSSYEQYF. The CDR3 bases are TGTGCCAGCCATAAAGGGGGGGCTAAAATGCCCCTATTCAGCTCCTACGAGCAGTACTTC.

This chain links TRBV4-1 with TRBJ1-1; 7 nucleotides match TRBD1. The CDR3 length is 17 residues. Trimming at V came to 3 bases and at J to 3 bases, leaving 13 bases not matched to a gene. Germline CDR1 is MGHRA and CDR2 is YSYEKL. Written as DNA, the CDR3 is TGCGCCAGCAGCCATCGGCGAGGGGGCTCAACAGACACTGAAGCTTTCTTT. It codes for CASSHRRGGSTDTEAFF.

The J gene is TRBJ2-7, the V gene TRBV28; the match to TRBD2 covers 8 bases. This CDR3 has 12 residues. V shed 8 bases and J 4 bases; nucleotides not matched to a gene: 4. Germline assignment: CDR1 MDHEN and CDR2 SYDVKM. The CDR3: CASGTGGYEQYF. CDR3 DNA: TGTGCCAGCGGCACGGGAGGGTACGAGCAGTACTTC.

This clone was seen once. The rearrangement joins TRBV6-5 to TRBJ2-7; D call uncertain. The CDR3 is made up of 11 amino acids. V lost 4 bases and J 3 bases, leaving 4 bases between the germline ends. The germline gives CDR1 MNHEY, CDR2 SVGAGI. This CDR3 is CASSSYYEQYF. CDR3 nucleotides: TGTGCCAGCAGTTCTTACTACGAGCAGTACTTC.

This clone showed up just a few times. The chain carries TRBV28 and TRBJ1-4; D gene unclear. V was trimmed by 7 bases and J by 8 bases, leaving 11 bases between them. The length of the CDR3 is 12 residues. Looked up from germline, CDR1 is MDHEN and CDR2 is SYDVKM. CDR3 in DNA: TGTGCCAGCAAAGCAATAAAAGAAAAACTGTTTTTT. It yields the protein CASKAIKEKLFF.

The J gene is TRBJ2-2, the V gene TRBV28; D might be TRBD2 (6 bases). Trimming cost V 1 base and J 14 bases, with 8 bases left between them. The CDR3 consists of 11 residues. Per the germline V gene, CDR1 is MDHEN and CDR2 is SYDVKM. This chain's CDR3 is CASSLYGSLFF. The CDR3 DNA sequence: TGTGCCAGCAGTTTATACGGGAGCCTGTTTTTT.

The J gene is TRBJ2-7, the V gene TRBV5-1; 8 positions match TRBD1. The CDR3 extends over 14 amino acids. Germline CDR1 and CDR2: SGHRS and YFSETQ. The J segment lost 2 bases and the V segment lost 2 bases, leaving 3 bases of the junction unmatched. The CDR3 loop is CASSFGTGPYEQYF. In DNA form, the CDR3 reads TGCGCCAGCAGCTTCGGGACAGGCCCCTACGAGCAGTACTTC.

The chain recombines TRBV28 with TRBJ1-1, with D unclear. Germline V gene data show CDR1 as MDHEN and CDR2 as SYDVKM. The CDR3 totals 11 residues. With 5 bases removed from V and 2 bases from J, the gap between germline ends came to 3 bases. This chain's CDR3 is CASSHNTEAFF. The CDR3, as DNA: TGTGCCAGCAGTCATAACACTGAAGCTTTCTTT. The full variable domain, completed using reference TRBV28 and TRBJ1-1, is DVKVTQSSRYLVKRTGEKVFLECVQDMDHENMFWYRQDPGLGLRLIYFSYDVKMKEKGDIPEGYSVSREKKERFSLILESASTNQTSMYLCASSHNTEAFFGQGTRLTVV.

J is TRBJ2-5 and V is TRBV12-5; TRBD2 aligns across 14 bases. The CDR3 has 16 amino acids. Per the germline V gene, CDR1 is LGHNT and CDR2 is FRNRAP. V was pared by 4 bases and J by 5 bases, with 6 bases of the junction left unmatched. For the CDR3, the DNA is TGTGCTAGTGGTTCCGGGACTAGCGGGAGCGGGGAGACCCAGTACTTC. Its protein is CASGSGTSGSGETQYF.

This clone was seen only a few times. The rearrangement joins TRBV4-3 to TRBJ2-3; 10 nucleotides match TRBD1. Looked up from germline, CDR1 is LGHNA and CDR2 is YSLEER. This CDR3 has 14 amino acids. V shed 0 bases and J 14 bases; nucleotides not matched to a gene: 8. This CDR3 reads CASSQERRQGALYF. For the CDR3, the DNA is TGCGCCAGCAGCCAAGAAAGGAGACAGGGGGCCCTGTATTTT.

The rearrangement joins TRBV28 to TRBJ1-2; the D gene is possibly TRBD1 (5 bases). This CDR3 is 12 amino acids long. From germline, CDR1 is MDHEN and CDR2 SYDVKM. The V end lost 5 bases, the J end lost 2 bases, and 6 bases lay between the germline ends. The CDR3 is CASSRQNYGYTF. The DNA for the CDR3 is TGTGCCAGCAGTCGACAGAACTATGGCTACACCTTC.

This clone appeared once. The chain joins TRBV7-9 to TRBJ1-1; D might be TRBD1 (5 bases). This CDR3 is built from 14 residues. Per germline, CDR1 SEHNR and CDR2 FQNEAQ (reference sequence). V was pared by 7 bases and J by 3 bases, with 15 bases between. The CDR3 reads CASTTPGGYTEAFF. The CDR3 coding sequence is TGTGCCAGCACCACTCCGGGGGGGTACACTGAAGCTTTCTTT.

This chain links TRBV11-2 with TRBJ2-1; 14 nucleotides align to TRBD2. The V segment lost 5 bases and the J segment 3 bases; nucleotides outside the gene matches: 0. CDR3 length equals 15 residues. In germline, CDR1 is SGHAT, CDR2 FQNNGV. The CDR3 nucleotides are TGTGCCAGCAGCGGGACTAGCGGGGGCTACAATGAGCAGTTCTTC. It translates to CASSGTSGGYNEQFF.

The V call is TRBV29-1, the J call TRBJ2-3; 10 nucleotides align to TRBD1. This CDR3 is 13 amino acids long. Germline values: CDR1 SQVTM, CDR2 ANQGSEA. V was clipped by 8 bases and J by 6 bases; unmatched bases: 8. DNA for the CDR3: TGCAGCACAACGGACAGGGGGTTGGATACGCAGTATTTT. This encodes CSTTDRGLDTQYF.

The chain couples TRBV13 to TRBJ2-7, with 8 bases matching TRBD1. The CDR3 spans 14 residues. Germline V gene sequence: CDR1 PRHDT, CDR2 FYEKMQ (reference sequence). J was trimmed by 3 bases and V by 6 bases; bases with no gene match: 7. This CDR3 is CASSLTGQGYEQYF. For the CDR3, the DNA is TGTGCCAGCAGTCTGACCGGACAGGGCTACGAGCAGTACTTC.

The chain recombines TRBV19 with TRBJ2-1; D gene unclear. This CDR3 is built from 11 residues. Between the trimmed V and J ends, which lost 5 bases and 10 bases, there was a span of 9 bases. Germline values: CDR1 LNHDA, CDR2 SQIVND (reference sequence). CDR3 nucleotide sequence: TGTGCCAGTAGTTCTCAGTGGGAGCAGTTCTTC. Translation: CASSSQWEQFF.

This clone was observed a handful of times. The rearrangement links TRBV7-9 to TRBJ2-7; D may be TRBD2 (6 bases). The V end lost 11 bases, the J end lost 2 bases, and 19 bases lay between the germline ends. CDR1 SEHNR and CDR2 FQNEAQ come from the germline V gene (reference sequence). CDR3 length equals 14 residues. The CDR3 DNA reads TGTGCCGGAGGGGCGGGAAGCGGAACCTACGAGCAGTACTTC. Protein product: CAGGAGSGTYEQYF.

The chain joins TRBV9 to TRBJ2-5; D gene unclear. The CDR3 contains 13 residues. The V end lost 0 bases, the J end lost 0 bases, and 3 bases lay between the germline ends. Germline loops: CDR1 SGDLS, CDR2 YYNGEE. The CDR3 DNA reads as TGTGCCAGCAGCGTAGCCAACCAAGAGACCCAGTACTTC. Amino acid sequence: CASSVANQETQYF. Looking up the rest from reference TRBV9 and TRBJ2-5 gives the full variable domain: DSGVTQTPKHLITATGQRVTLRCSPRSGDLSVYWYQQSLDQGLQFLIQYYNGEERAKGNILERFSAQQFPDLHSELNLSSLELGDSALYFCASSVANQETQYFGPGTRLLVL.

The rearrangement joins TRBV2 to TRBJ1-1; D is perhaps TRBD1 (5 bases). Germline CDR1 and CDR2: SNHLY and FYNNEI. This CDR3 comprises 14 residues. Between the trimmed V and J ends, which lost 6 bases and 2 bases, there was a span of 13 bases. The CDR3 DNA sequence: TGTGCCAGCAGGGAGTGGGGCGCCAACACTGAAGCTTTCTTT. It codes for CASREWGANTEAFF.

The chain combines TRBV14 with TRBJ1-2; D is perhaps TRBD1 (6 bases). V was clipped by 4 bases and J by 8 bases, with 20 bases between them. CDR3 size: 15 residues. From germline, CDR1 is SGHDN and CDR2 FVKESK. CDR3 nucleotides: TGTGCCAGCAGCCCGGGACATTTTCGGTCTCGGGGCTACACCTTC. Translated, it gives CASSPGHFRSRGYTF.

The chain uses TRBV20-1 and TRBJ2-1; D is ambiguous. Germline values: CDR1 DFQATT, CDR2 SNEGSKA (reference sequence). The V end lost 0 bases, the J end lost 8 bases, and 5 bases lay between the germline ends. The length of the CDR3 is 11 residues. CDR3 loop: CSAREEDEQFF. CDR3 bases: TGCAGTGCTAGAGAAGAGGATGAGCAGTTCTTC.

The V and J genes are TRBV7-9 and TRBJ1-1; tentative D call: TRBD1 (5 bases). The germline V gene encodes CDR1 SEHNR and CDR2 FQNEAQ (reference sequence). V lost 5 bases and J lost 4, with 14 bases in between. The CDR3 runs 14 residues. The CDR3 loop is CASSPGEGITEAFF. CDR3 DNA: TGTGCCAGCAGCCCCGGGGAGGGGATCACTGAAGCTTTCTTT.

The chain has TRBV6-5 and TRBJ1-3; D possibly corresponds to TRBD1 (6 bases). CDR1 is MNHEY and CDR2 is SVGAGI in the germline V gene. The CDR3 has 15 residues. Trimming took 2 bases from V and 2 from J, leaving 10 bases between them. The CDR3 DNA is TGTGCCAGCAGTTACGGGGGGGCGGCTGGAAACACCATATATTTT. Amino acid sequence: CASSYGGAAGNTIYF.

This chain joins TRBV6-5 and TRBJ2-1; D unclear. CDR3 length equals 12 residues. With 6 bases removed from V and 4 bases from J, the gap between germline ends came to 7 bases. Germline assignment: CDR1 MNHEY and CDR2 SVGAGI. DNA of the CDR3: TGTGCCAGCAGGAGGAATTACAATGAGCAGTTCTTC. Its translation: CASRRNYNEQFF.